The rows below give T cell receptor beta chains drawn from one sample of a study of T cell repertoires in cytomegalovirus infection. Their cognate antigens are unknown. TCRdb recomputed calls from the reads with MiXCR, one row per CDR3 protein. The sample has about 920,000 distinct CDR3 sequences; roughly 30% are singletons. The input for sequencing was cultured CD8+ T cells from PBMCs, taken from culture after CMV antigen stimulation. The receptors shown here come from a human donor in good health (CMV status not recorded). Some clones in this sample may be carry-over from other donors' samples. The CDR3 runs from the conserved cysteine through the conserved F or W. Fields, in order: V gene, J gene, D gene, clone size, CDR3 protein, CDR3 DNA. A D gene is named only where the DNA matches it firmly. Size is omitted from some rows. Given values are once, few, many or a class for expanded clones.

>TRBV12-5|TRBJ2-2|TRBD2|few
CASGFGAGGDHTGELFF
TGTGCTAGTGGTTTCGGAGCGGGGGGCGACCACACCGGGGAGCTGTTTTTT
>TRBV9|TRBJ2-4|NA|NA
CASSVTRDSHKNIQYF
TGTGCCAGCAGCGTGACTAGGGACAGCCACAAAAACATTCAGTACTTC
>TRBV6-6|TRBJ1-1|NA|many
CASSSSGEGTEAFF
TGTGCCAGCAGTTCCTCAGGGGAGGGGACTGAAGCTTTCTTT
>TRBV24-1|TRBJ2-3|NA|NA
CATSDPRQGGPGTDTQYF
TGTGCCACCAGTGATCCCCGCCAGGGGGGGCCGGGCACAGATACGCAGTATTTT
>TRBV12-3/TRBV12-4|TRBJ1-5|TRBD1|NA
CTSSPDRGNQPQHF
TGTACCAGCAGTCCCGACAGGGGCAATCAGCCCCAGCATTTT
>TRBV7-9|TRBJ2-3|TRBD2|few
CASSPHSGGEDTQYF
TGTGCCAGCAGCCCCCATAGCGGGGGAGAAGATACGCAGTATTTT
>TRBV12-3/TRBV12-4|TRBJ1-2|NA|NA
CASSLLAPIEGYTF
TGTGCCAGCAGCCTCCTGGCCCCCATAGAGGGCTACACCTTC
>TRBV27|TRBJ2-1|NA|NA
CANRVARDNNEQFF
TGTGCCAACAGAGTAGCGAGGGATAACAATGAGCAGTTCTTC
>TRBV2|TRBJ1-1|NA|few
CASSGDTVVGAFF
TGTGCCAGCAGTGGAGATACCGTCGTAGGAGCTTTCTTT
>TRBV4-1|TRBJ2-1|NA|NA
CASSPGQTHNEQFF
TGCGCCAGCAGCCCCGGACAGACCCACAATGAGCAGTTCTTC
>TRBV12-3/TRBV12-4|TRBJ2-7|NA|NA
CASSTTGREQYF
TGTGCCAGCAGTACTACAGGGCGGGAGCAGTACTTC
>TRBV12-3/TRBV12-4|TRBJ2-5|TRBD2|few
CASSFDQTSGYETQYF
TGTGCCAGCAGTTTCGACCAGACTAGCGGGTATGAGACCCAGTACTTC
>TRBV7-4|TRBJ2-7|NA|NA
CASSGVAFSGEQYF
TGTGCCAGCAGCGGGGTAGCTTTCTCTGGCGAGCAGTACTTC
>TRBV7-9|TRBJ1-5|NA|NA
CASSLASGPAQPQHF
TGTGCCAGCAGCTTAGCCTCGGGCCCGGCCCAGCCCCAGCATTTT
>TRBV4-1|TRBJ2-3|TRBD2|NA
CASSSPGLAEITSTDTQYF
TGCGCCAGCAGCTCACCGGGACTAGCGGAGATTACTAGCACAGATACGCAGTATTTT
>TRBV19|TRBJ2-5|NA|NA
CASSIRRETQYF
TGTGCCAGTAGTATACGGCGGGAGACCCAGTACTTC
>TRBV4-1|TRBJ1-1|NA|NA
CASSHDPPPRPGTEAFF
TGCGCCAGCAGCCATGACCCTCCTCCGCGCCCCGGGACTGAAGCTTTCTTT
>TRBV6-2/TRBV6-3|TRBJ1-1|TRBD1|NA
CASSRDRGGMAFF
TGTGCCAGCAGCCGGGACAGGGGCGGAATGGCTTTCTTT
>TRBV9|TRBJ1-2|NA|few
CASSGTQTGTAYGYTF
TGTGCCAGCAGCGGGACCCAGACCGGGACGGCTTATGGCTACACCTTC
>TRBV10-2|TRBJ1-1|NA|NA
CASTPGPTTEAFF
TGCGCCAGTACCCCGGGACCCACAACTGAAGCTTTCTTT
>TRBV6-6|TRBJ1-2|NA|NA
CASIIAPRQATNYGYTF
TGTGCCAGCATCATCGCCCCTCGACAGGCTACTAACTATGGCTACACCTTC
>TRBV3-1|TRBJ2-3|TRBD2|NA
CASSPLRGGRDTQYF
TGTGCCAGCAGCCCCCTCCGGGGGGGCCGGGATACGCAGTATTTT
>TRBV28|TRBJ1-2|NA|few
CASSSKTGKYGYTF
TGTGCCAGCAGTTCGAAAACAGGAAAATATGGCTACACCTTC
>TRBV19|TRBJ1-1|NA|NA
CASSTLAGTANTEAFF
TGTGCCAGTAGTACGCTTGCCGGGACGGCGAACACTGAAGCTTTCTTT